These T cell receptor beta chains were read from a single sample in a study of cytotoxic CD8 clonotypes in ibrutinib-treated CLL. Sequencing was performed with immunoSEQ multiplex PCR; in TCRdb, only in-frame clones are kept and a portion is missing. In the table there are tens of thousands of clones, more than 45% of which are singletons. This material consisted of PBMCs, taken after 12 months of ibrutinib treatment. The receptors come from a human donor with chronic lymphocytic leukemia. Each CDR3 is given with its conserved first and last residue. A D gene is named only where the DNA matches it firmly. Clone size is given for some rows only: seen once, a few or many times, or a class if the clone is expanded.

few	TRBV27	TRBJ1-6	-	CASSSGRRGDSPLHF	TGTGCCAGCAGTTCGGGACGCCGAGGCGATTCACCCCTCCACTTT
-	TRBV19	TRBJ1-1	-	CASSIGRNTEAFF	TGTGCCAGTAGTATAGGGCGGAACACTGAAGCTTTCTTT
-	TRBV7-6	TRBJ2-6	-	CASSLVGSGANVLTF	TGTGCCAGCAGCTTAGTGGGCTCTGGGGCCAACGTCCTGACTTTC
-	TRBV7-8	TRBJ2-6	-	CASSKQGVAGANVLTF	TGTGCCAGCAGCAAGCAGGGAGTGGCTGGGGCCAACGTCCTGACTTTC
-	TRBV7-2	TRBJ2-1	-	CASSPTDYSEQFF	TGTGCCAGCAGCCCCACGGACTATAGTGAGCAGTTCTTC
-	TRBV27	TRBJ1-2	-	CASSFGGRGLDGGYTF	TGTGCCAGCAGTTTTGGTGGTCGGGGACTAGATGGGGGCTACACCTTC
few	TRBV20-1	TRBJ1-5	-	CSVGNQPQHF	TGCAGTGTGGGTAATCAGCCCCAGCATTTT
few	TRBV14	TRBJ1-3	-	CASSRAGLNSGNTIYF	TGTGCCAGCAGCCGTGCAGGACTGAACTCTGGAAACACCATATATTTT
-	TRBV28	TRBJ1-1	-	CASRPGGNTEAFF	TGTGCCTCCCGACCCGGGGGGAACACTGAAGCTTTCTTT
-	TRBV5-1	TRBJ2-3	TRBD1	CASSSGTVVTDTQYF	TGCGCCAGCAGTTCCGGGACAGTGGTAACAGATACGCAGTATTTT
-	TRBV5-4	TRBJ2-5	-	CASSKPGREETQYF	TGTGCCAGCAGCAAACCGGGACGGGAAGAGACCCAGTACTTC
-	TRBV27	TRBJ1-6	-	CASSLGTASSYNSPLHF	TGTGCCAGCAGTCTTGGGACGGCGAGCTCCTATAATTCACCCCTCCACTTT
-	TRBV5-1	TRBJ2-1	-	CASSLQAANNEQFF	TGCGCCAGCAGCTTGCAAGCGGCAAACAATGAGCAGTTCTTC
-	TRBV7-3	TRBJ2-7	-	CASSLSGGSGYEQYF	TGTGCCAGCAGTCTTAGTGGGGGCTCCGGCTACGAGCAGTACTTC
medium-sized	TRBV11-3	TRBJ2-5	TRBD2	CASSWLAGAETQYF	TGTGCCAGCAGCTGGCTAGCGGGAGCAGAGACCCAGTACTTC
-	TRBV15	TRBJ2-7	TRBD2	CATKKVGLADYEQYF	TGTGCCACCAAAAAAGTCGGACTAGCGGACTACGAGCAGTACTTC
-	TRBV28	TRBJ1-2	TRBD1	CASGDRGRPLRPYGYTF	TGTGCCAGCGGGGACAGGGGGCGGCCACTACGTCCCTATGGCTACACCTTC
-	TRBV9	TRBJ2-2	-	CASSGQTGGELFF	TGTGCCAGCAGTGGGCAGACCGGCGGGGAGCTGTTTTTT
-	TRBV28	TRBJ1-1	-	CASSSRGVAFF	TGTGCCAGCAGTTCAAGAGGGGTGGCTTTCTTT
-	TRBV28	TRBJ1-4	-	CASSSYDRRGEKLFF	TGTGCCAGCAGTTCCTACGACAGGAGGGGTGAAAAACTGTTTTTT